The clone carrying this TCR beta chain was observed a few times. Its antigen is currently unknown. The donors were healthy bone marrow donors. Primers included in the PCR were 60 Vbeta and 13 Jbeta primers. Original analysis: Later analysis identified 65 million to 80 million unique TCR beta chains, approximately 11 million shared. Assay: immunoSEQ multiplex PCR; the TCRdb copy retains only in-frame clones and omits some. The V and J calls and clone size were taken over from that table, and D and trimming were inferred from the DNA. The sample yields 140,000 to 150,000 clones, approximately 9% seen once. V was clipped by 5 bases and J by 12 bases; unmatched bases: 6. CDR1 and CDR2 (germline): SGHVS, FQNEAQ. There are 12 residues in the CDR3. This sample was taken from a study of cytomegalovirus exposure and HLA in healthy donors. Findings of the study overall: Donor immune exposure was known only as CMV serostatus.

The chain combines TRBV7-8 with TRBJ2-1; TRBD2 matches 8 bases. This receptor was obtained from a male donor in good health and CMV-seronegative. The sequenced material came from PBMCs. The CDR3 loop is CASSRGLARQFF. The CDR3 DNA reads as TGTGCCAGCAGCCGAGGACTAGCACGGCAGTTCTTC.